This T cell receptor beta chain came from a study of T cell clonotyping in hematopoietic cell transplantation. Profiling relied on immunoSEQ multiplex PCR, and the TCRdb table lists in-frame clones only, not all of them. The table lists approximately 19,000 clones, 86% of them singletons, with about 8.4% in the top ten. Documented time point: recipient sample about 28 days before transplant, after cytoreduction. The germline gives CDR1 SGHTA, CDR2 FQGNSA. CDR3 length: 14 amino acids. The chain carries TRBV7-2 and TRBJ2-5; tentatively, D is TRBD1 or TRBD2 (6 bases each). The J call may not be correct, given that the DNA end is closer to TRBJ2-7. The sequencing here drew on peripheral blood mononuclear cells, taken before stem cell transplant. The source is a middle-aged man with acute myeloid leukemia. Some clones in this sample may be carry-over from other donors' samples. The CDR3 spells CASSGGGDTYEQYF. CDR3 bases: TGTGCCAGCAGTGGCGGCGGGGACACCTACGAGCAGTACTTC.